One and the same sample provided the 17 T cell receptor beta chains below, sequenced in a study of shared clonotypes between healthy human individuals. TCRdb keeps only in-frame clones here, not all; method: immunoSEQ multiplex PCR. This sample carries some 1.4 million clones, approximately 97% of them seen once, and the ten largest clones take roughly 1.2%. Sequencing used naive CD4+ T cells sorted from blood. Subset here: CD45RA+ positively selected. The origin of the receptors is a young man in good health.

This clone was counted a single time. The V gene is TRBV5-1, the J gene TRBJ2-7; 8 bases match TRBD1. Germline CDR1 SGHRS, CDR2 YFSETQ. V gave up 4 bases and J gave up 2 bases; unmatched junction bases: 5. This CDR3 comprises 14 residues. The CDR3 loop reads CASSRPGQAYEQYF. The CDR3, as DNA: TGCGCCAGCAGCCGGCCGGGACAGGCCTACGAGCAGTACTTC.

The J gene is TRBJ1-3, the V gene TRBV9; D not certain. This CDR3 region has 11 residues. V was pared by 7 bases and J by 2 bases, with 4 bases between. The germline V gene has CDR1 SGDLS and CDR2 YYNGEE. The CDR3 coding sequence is TGTGCCAGCCGGGCTGGAAACACCATATATTTT. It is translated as CASRAGNTIYF.

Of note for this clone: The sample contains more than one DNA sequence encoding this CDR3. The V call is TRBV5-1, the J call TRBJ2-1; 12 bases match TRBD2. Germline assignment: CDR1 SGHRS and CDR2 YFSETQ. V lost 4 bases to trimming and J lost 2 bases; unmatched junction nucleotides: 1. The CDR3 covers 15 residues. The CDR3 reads CASSRTSGTYNEQFF. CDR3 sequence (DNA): TGCGCCAGCAGCCGGACTAGCGGGACCTACAATGAGCAGTTCTTC. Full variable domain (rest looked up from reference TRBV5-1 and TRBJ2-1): KAGVTQTPRYLIKTRGQQVTLSCSPISGHRSVSWYQQTPGQGLQFLFEYFSETQRNKGNFPGRFSGRQFSNSRSEMNVSTLELGDSALYLCASSRTSGTYNEQFFGPGTRLTVL.

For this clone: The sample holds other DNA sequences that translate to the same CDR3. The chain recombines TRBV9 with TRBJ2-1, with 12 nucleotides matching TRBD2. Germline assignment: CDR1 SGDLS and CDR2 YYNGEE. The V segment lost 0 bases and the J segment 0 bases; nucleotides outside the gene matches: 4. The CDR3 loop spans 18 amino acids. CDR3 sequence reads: CASSVGPSGRGSYNEQFF. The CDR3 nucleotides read TGTGCCAGCAGCGTAGGTCCTAGCGGGAGGGGCTCCTACAATGAGCAGTTCTTC.

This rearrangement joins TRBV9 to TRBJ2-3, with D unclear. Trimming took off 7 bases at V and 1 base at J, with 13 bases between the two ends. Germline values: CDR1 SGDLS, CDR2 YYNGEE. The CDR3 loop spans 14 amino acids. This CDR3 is CASGPQPGTDTQYF. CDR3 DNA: TGTGCCAGCGGACCCCAACCAGGCACAGATACGCAGTATTTT.

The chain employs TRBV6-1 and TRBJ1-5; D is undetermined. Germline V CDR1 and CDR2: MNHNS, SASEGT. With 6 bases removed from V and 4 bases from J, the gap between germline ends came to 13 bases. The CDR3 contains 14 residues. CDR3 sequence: CASRVGGINQPQHF. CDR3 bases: TGTGCCAGCAGAGTCGGTGGGATAAATCAGCCCCAGCATTTT.

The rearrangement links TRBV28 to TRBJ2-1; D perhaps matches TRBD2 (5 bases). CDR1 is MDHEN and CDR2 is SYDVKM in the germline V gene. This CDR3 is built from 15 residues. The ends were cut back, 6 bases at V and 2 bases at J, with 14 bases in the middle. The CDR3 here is CASRELGKTYNEQFF. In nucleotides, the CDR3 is TGTGCCAGCAGAGAACTAGGAAAAACCTACAATGAGCAGTTCTTC.

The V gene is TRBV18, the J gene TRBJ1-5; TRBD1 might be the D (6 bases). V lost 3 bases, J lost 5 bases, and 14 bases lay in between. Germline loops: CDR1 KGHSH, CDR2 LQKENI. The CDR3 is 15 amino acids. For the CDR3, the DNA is TGTGCCAGCTCACCCACAGGGAGTGACTATCAGCCCCAGCATTTT. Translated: CASSPTGSDYQPQHF.

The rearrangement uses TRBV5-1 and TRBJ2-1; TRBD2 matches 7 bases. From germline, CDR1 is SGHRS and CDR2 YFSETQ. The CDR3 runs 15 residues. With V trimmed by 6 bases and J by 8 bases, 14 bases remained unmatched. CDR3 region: CASTRGETSIDEQFF. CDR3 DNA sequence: TGCGCCAGCACCCGAGGGGAGACTAGCATCGATGAGCAGTTCTTC.

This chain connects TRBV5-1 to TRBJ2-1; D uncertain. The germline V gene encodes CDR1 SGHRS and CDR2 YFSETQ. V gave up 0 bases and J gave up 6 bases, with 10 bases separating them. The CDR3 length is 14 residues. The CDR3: CASSLGQTGNEQFF. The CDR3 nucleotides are TGCGCCAGCAGCTTGGGGCAGACGGGCAATGAGCAGTTCTTC.

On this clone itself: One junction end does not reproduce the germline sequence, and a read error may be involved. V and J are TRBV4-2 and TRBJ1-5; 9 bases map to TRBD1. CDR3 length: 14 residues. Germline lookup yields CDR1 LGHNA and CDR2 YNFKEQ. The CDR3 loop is CASNQPGQGQPQHF. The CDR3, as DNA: TGTGCCAGCAACCAACCGGGACAGGGTCAGCCCCAGCATTTT.

The CDR3 bases are TGTGCCAGCAGCCCGGACACTAACTATGGCTACACCTTC. It is translated as CASSPDTNYGYTF. The rearrangement links TRBV7-9 to TRBJ1-2, with D possibly matching TRBD1 (5 bases). Germline V CDR1 and CDR2: SEHNR, FQNEAQ (reference sequence). The length of the CDR3 is 13 residues. Trimming removed 5 bases from V and 0 bases from J, with 7 bases in between. Looking up the rest from reference TRBV7-9 and TRBJ1-2 gives the full variable domain: DTGVSQNPRHKITKRGQNVTFRCDPISEHNRLYWYRQTLGQGPEFLTYFQNEAQLEKSRLLSDRFSAERPKGSFSTLEIQRTEQGDSAMYLCASSPDTNYGYTFGSGTRLTVV.

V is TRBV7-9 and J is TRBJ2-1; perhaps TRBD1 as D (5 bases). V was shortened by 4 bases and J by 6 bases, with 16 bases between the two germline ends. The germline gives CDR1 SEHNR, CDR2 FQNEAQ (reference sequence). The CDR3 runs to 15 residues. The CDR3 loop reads CASSSAVAGRNEQFF. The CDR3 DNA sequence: TGTGCCAGCAGCTCCGCGGTGGCAGGGCGCAATGAGCAGTTCTTC.

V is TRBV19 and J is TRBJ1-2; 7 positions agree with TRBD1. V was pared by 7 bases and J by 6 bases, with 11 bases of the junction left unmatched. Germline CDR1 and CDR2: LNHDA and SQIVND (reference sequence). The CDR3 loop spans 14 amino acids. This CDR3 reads CASKQGDRSHGYTF. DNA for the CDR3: TGTGCCAGTAAGCAGGGGGACAGATCTCATGGCTACACCTTC. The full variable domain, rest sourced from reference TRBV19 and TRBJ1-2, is DGGITQSPKYLFRKEGQNVTLSCEQNLNHDAMYWYRQDPGQGLRLIYYSQIVNDFQKGDIAEGYSVSREKKESFPLTVTSAQKNPTAFYLCASKQGDRSHGYTFGSGTRLTVV.

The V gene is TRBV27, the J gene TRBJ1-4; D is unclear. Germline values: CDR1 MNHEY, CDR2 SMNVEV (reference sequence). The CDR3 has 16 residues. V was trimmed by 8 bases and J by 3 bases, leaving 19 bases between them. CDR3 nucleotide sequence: TGTGCCAGCGGTATACCTTCCGGGAGGGCTAATGAAAAACTGTTTTTT. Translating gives CASGIPSGRANEKLFF.

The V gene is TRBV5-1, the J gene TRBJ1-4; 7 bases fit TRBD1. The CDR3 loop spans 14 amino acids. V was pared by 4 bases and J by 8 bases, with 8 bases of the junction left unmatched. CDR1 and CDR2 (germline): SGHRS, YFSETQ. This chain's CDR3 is CASSLTGLREKLFF. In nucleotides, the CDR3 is TGCGCCAGCAGCCTGACAGGGTTGAGGGAAAAACTGTTTTTT.

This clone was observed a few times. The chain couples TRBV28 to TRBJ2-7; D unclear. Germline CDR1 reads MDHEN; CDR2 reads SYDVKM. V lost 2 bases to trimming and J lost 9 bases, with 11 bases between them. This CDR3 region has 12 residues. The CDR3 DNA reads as TGTGCCAGCAGTTTACGTCAACCAGCGCAGTACTTC. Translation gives CASSLRQPAQYF.